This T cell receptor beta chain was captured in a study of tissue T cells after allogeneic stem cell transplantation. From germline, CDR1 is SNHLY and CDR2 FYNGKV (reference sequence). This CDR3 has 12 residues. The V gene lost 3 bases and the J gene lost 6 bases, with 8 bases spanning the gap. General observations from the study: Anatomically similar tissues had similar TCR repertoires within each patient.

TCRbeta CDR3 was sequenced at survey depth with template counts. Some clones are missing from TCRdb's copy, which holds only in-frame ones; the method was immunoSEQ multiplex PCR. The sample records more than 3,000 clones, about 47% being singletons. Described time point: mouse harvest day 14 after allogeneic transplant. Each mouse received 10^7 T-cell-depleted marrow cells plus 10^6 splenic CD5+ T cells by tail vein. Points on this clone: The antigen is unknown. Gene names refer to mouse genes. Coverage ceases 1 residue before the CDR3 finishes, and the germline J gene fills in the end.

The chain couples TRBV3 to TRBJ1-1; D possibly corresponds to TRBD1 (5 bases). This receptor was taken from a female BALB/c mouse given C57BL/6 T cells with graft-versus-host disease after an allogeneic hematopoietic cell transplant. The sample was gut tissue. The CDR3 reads CASSFGTSEVFF. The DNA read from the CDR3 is TGTGCCAGCAGCTTTGGGACCTCAGAAGTCTTC.